Given below is one TCR beta chain in context. Its target is not known. Unique molecular identifiers were added to individual cDNA molecules. TCRdb independently ran MiXCR on the 5' RACE reads; one entry per CDR3 protein. The table has about 60,000 distinct CDR3 sequences, around 12% seen once. The data were obtained in a study of early T cells in non-severe SARS-CoV-2 infection. On the study more broadly: Chains were not paired, and sequencing was done on bulk RNA from unsorted whole blood. Study outcomes and limitations: In VDJdb matching, anti-spike CD8 responses were favored while private and CD4 specificities went missing.

The CDR3 spans 12 residues. V was trimmed by 3 bases and J by 5 bases, leaving 8 bases between them. Germline V CDR1 and CDR2: SGHKS, YYEKEE (reference sequence). Sequencing was performed on whole blood. The clonotype originates from an adult who was a healthcare worker with PCR-confirmed SARS-CoV-2 infection or an uninfected control (not recorded which). The genes are TRBV5-5 and TRBJ2-5, with D uncertain. CDR3 DNA sequence: TGTGCCAGCAGCTCGCGTGCGGAGACCCAGTACTTC. Residues: CASSSRAETQYF. Full variable domain (rest looked up from reference TRBV5-5 and TRBJ2-5): DAGVTQSPTHLIKTRGQQVTLRCSPISGHKSVSWYQQVLGQGPQFIFQYYEKEERGRGNFPDRFSARQFPNYSSELNVNALLLGDSALYLCASSSRAETQYFGPGTRLLVL.